One and the same sample provided the 31 T cell receptor beta chains below, sequenced in a study of shared clonotypes between healthy human individuals. Data came from immunoSEQ multiplex PCR; TCRdb stores just in-frame clones and leaves some out. The table has around 1.9 million clones, 80% to 95% seen once. Selected positively for CCR7 and CD45RO-negative, naive CD8 cells excluded terminally differentiated effector memory CD45RA+ cells. Sequences were obtained from naive CD8+ T cells from PBMCs. The receptors were sampled from a man aged 18 to 30 in good health. Some clones in this sample may be carry-over from other donors' samples.

The chain is built from TRBV7-9 and TRBJ2-2, with D hard to call. CDR3 size: 17 residues. V was clipped by 4 bases and J by 1 base, with 16 bases between them. Germline V lookup: CDR1 SEHNR, CDR2 FQNEAQ (reference sequence). The CDR3 region is CASSSRIGQKNTGELFF. In DNA form, the CDR3 reads TGTGCCAGCAGCTCACGGATAGGGCAAAAGAACACCGGGGAGCTGTTTTTT.

V usage is TRBV11-2 and J usage is TRBJ2-7; a possible D gene is TRBD2 (5 bases). Per germline, CDR1 SGHAT and CDR2 FQNNGV. The CDR3 is 14 amino acids. V dropped 4 bases and J dropped 3 bases, with 13 bases sitting between them. CDR3 amino acids: CASSSGRGFYEQYF. The CDR3 DNA reads as TGTGCCAGCAGCTCAGGACGGGGTTTCTACGAGCAGTACTTC.

The chain employs TRBV6-5 and TRBJ2-7; 10 positions match TRBD1. Trimming cost V 6 bases and J 5 bases; bases outside gene matches: 7. Germline CDR1 and CDR2: MNHEY and SVGAGI. The CDR3 is 14 amino acids. The CDR3 DNA sequence: TGTGCCAGCAGACTCGGACAGGGGGACCACGAGCAGTACTTC. As protein: CASRLGQGDHEQYF.

This sequence joins TRBV7-6 and TRBJ2-1; D is perhaps TRBD1 (6 bases). From germline, CDR1 is SGHVS and CDR2 FNYEAQ. This CDR3 is 16 amino acids long. The germline V and J ends were trimmed by 1 base and 0 bases, with 10 bases remaining between them. DNA of the CDR3: TGTGCCAGCAGCTTAGTTCAGGGGAGCTCCTACAATGAGCAGTTCTTC. This gives the protein CASSLVQGSSYNEQFF.

CDR3 residues: CASSLMGDSYNEQFF. CDR3 nucleotides: TGTGCCAGCAGCCTCATGGGGGACAGCTACAATGAGCAGTTCTTC. The chain recombines TRBV7-3 with TRBJ2-1; 7 positions agree with TRBD1. V was clipped by 5 bases and J by 3 bases; unmatched bases: 7. CDR1 is SGHTA, CDR2 FQGTGA, per germline. The CDR3 length is 15 residues.

The chain links TRBV5-1 to TRBJ2-5; D is possibly TRBD1 (6 bases). Per germline, CDR1 SGHRS and CDR2 YFSETQ. V was cut by 6 bases and J by 1 base, with 13 bases left in between. The CDR3 has 14 amino acids. In DNA form, the CDR3 reads TGCGCCAGCAAAACGAAGACAGGCCAAGAGACCCAGTACTTC. Translated, it gives CASKTKTGQETQYF.

V and J are TRBV4-3 and TRBJ2-2; a weak D match, TRBD1 (5 bases). Per the germline V gene, CDR1 is LGHNA and CDR2 is YSLEER. The V and J ends lost 0 bases and 4 bases respectively, with 21 bases between them. The CDR3 length is 19 residues. The CDR3 bases are TGCGCCAGCAGCCAAGATGCCCCCCCCGGCGAAGGGGTCACCGGGGAGCTGTTTTTT. It translates to CASSQDAPPGEGVTGELFF.

The rearrangement links TRBV14 to TRBJ2-3; 9 nucleotides align to TRBD2. The CDR3 extends over 16 amino acids. CDR1 and CDR2 from the germline V gene are SGHDN and FVKESK. Unmatched junction bases numbered 7, after V lost 4 bases and J lost 2 bases. CDR3 nucleotide sequence: TGTGCCAGCAGCCTAGGTCTAGCGGGAACCACAGATACGCAGTATTTT. It is translated as CASSLGLAGTTDTQYF.

Only one count was recorded for this clone. J is TRBJ1-2 and V is TRBV7-2; tentatively, D is TRBD1 (5 bases). V was shortened by 4 bases and J by 3 bases, with 12 bases between the two germline ends. Germline V lookup: CDR1 SGHTA, CDR2 FQGNSA. The length of the CDR3 is 14 residues. Here the CDR3 DNA reads TGTGCCAGCAGCTGGGGACGGAGTGACTATGGCTACACCTTC. Amino acids: CASSWGRSDYGYTF.

The genes are TRBV27 and TRBJ2-7, with D possibly matching TRBD1 (9 bases). The CDR3 consists of 17 residues. Germline CDR1 and CDR2: MNHEY and SMNVEV (reference sequence). V lost 7 bases to trimming and J lost 5 bases, with 27 bases between them. For the CDR3, the DNA is TGTGCCAGCACCCGCCGCTGGAGCGGGGGACAGGGCGACGAGCAGTACTTC. This translates into CASTRRWSGGQGDEQYF.

CDR3 DNA: TGTGCCTGGAGTAAATGGGAGTTCAATGAGCAGTTCTTC. Amino acids: CAWSKWEFNEQFF. This chain uses TRBV30 with TRBJ2-1, with D possibly TRBD2 on 5 matching bases. This CDR3 spans 13 amino acids. Between the trimmed V and J ends, which lost 2 bases and 6 bases, there was a span of 11 bases. CDR1 is GTSNPN and CDR2 is SVGIG in the germline V gene (reference sequence).

The chain has TRBV13 and TRBJ2-1; the match to TRBD2 covers 9 bases. Trimming took 5 bases from V and 6 from J; bases not matched to a gene: 5. CDR1 is PRHDT and CDR2 is FYEKMQ in the germline V gene (reference sequence). The CDR3 spans 14 residues. In DNA, the CDR3 is TGTGCCAGCAGCCTCCGCGGGAGGGCCAATGAGCAGTTCTTC. This codes for CASSLRGRANEQFF.

The V gene is TRBV9, the J gene TRBJ1-3; TRBD1 might be the D (6 bases). This CDR3 has 14 amino acids. Between the trimmed V and J ends, which lost 3 bases and 9 bases, there was a span of 16 bases. Germline V gene data show CDR1 as SGDLS and CDR2 as YYNGEE. The CDR3 loop reads CASSAGRPGATIYF. DNA of the CDR3: TGTGCCAGCAGCGCGGGACGGCCGGGGGCCACCATATATTTT.

CDR3 sequence: CASSIAPGEVNEQFF. The CDR3 bases are TGTGCCAGTAGTATAGCCCCCGGGGAGGTCAATGAGCAGTTCTTC. The chain links TRBV19 to TRBJ2-1, with D tentatively TRBD2 (6 bases). The length of the CDR3 is 15 residues. Germline lookup yields CDR1 LNHDA and CDR2 SQIVND (reference sequence). V dropped 1 base and J dropped 6 bases, with 13 bases sitting between them. The full variable domain, completed using reference TRBV19 and TRBJ2-1, is DGGITQSPKYLFRKEGQNVTLSCEQNLNHDAMYWYRQDPGQGLRLIYYSQIVNDFQKGDIAEGYSVSREKKESFPLTVTSAQKNPTAFYLCASSIAPGEVNEQFFGPGTRLTVL.

V usage is TRBV14 and J usage is TRBJ2-1; D ambiguous. Germline CDR1 reads SGHDN; CDR2 reads FVKESK. V lost 4 bases, J lost 4 bases, and 2 bases lay in between. The CDR3 spans 11 residues. The CDR3 sequence: CASSLYNEQFF. CDR3 in DNA: TGTGCCAGCAGCCTTTACAATGAGCAGTTCTTC.

The V gene is TRBV19, the J gene TRBJ2-7, with 8 bases that match TRBD1. The V segment lost 6 bases and the J segment 3 bases; nucleotides outside the gene matches: 4. The CDR3 is made up of 13 amino acids. Germline values: CDR1 LNHDA, CDR2 SQIVND (reference sequence). Here the CDR3 DNA reads TGTGCCAGTAGGGACAGGGATCGCTACGAGCAGTACTTC. Its translation is CASRDRDRYEQYF.

V is TRBV27 and J is TRBJ2-1, with TRBD1 identical over 11 bases. CDR3 size: 15 residues. The V gene end was trimmed by 6 bases and the J gene end by 6 bases; junction bases not matched to a gene: 7. Per the germline V gene, CDR1 is MNHEY and CDR2 is SMNVEV (reference sequence). The DNA for the CDR3 is TGTGCCAGCAGGCCACAGGGACAGGGGGGCAATGAGCAGTTCTTC. It is translated as CASRPQGQGGNEQFF.

About this clone: The sample has other DNA sequences that encode this CDR3 too. The V call is TRBV20-1, the J call TRBJ2-7, with D uncertain. Trimming cost V 6 bases and J 3 bases, with 6 bases left between them. The germline gives CDR1 DFQATT, CDR2 SNEGSKA (reference sequence). This CDR3 is built from 10 residues. Written as DNA, the CDR3 is TGCAGTGCCAGGATCTACGAGCAGTACTTC. This encodes CSARIYEQYF.

V gene TRBV4-1 combines with J gene TRBJ1-4, with TRBD1 as a possible D gene (5 bases). Germline V gives CDR1 MGHRA, CDR2 YSYEKL. The V and J ends lost 5 bases and 0 bases respectively, with 13 bases between them. CDR3 length: 16 residues. The CDR3, as DNA: TGCGCCAGCAGCTCCAGACAGATTGCAACTAATGAAAAACTGTTTTTT. This codes for CASSSRQIATNEKLFF.

V usage is TRBV5-4 and J usage is TRBJ1-2; D remains unclear. The germline V and J ends were trimmed by 1 base and 7 bases, with 11 bases remaining between them. Germline V lookup: CDR1 SGHNT, CDR2 YYREEE (reference sequence). This CDR3 has 13 amino acids. CDR3 DNA: TGTGCCAGCAGCTTGTTCCGGGGATCTGGCTACACCTTC. Protein product: CASSLFRGSGYTF.

The chain uses TRBV2 and TRBJ2-3, with unresolved D. The V gene's germline CDR1 is SNHLY and CDR2 FYNNEI. V was clipped by 4 bases and J by 0 bases, with 8 bases between them. The CDR3 length is 14 residues. The CDR3 region has the DNA TGTGCCAGCAGTGGAGTTTTCAGCACAGATACGCAGTATTTT. Translated: CASSGVFSTDTQYF.

The chain carries TRBV9 and TRBJ1-2, with a tentative D call TRBD1 (5 bases). The V gene's germline CDR1 is SGDLS and CDR2 YYNGEE. Between the trimmed V and J ends, which lost 1 base and 2 bases, there was a span of 27 bases. CDR3 length: 20 residues. The CDR3 protein is CASSVTPWGTASNGNYGYTF. CDR3 nucleotides: TGTGCCAGCAGCGTAACTCCTTGGGGCACCGCCTCAAATGGGAACTATGGCTACACCTTC.

For this clone: The same CDR3 arises from other DNA sequences in this sample as well. The V and J genes are TRBV5-4 and TRBJ2-7; TRBD1 or TRBD2 may be the D gene (6 bases each). The germline V and J ends were trimmed by 1 base and 4 bases, with 12 bases remaining between them. Germline values: CDR1 SGHNT, CDR2 YYREEE (reference sequence). The CDR3 runs to 14 residues. CDR3 coding DNA: TGTGCCAGCAGCTTGCGGGGGCTTTCGTACGAGCAGTACTTC. This gives the protein CASSLRGLSYEQYF.

This rearrangement joins TRBV5-6 to TRBJ2-3; possible D gene TRBD2, 5 bases. Germline V gives CDR1 SGHDT, CDR2 YYEEEE. V gave up 0 bases and J gave up 4 bases, with 15 bases separating them. CDR3 size: 16 residues. The DNA for the CDR3 is TGTGCCAGCAGCTTGGGGTCCGGGGATTGGTCAGATACGCAGTATTTT. This gives the protein CASSLGSGDWSDTQYF. Complete variable domain (other parts from reference TRBV5-6 and TRBJ2-3): DAGVTQSPTHLIKTRGQQVTLRCSPKSGHDTVSWYQQALGQGPQFIFQYYEEEERQRGNFPDRFSGHQFPNYSSELNVNALLLGDSALYLCASSLGSGDWSDTQYFGPGTRLTVL.

This clone was observed once. The rearrangement joins TRBV6-1 to TRBJ2-7; 7 bases line up with TRBD2. Germline V gives CDR1 MNHNS, CDR2 SASEGT. With 0 bases clipped from V and 0 bases from J, the junction kept 8 bases outside the gene matches. CDR3 length: 17 residues. The CDR3 is CASSEASGLAASYEQYF. The CDR3 DNA reads TGTGCCAGCAGTGAAGCATCAGGGCTAGCGGCCTCCTACGAGCAGTACTTC.

This chain connects TRBV29-1 to TRBJ1-1; D gene unclear. V lost 7 bases and J 0 bases, leaving 15 bases between the germline ends. Germline lookup yields CDR1 SQVTM and CDR2 ANQGSEA. This CDR3 is 14 amino acids long. CDR3 in DNA: TGCAGCGCCCCGGAGGTGGAGATGAACACTGAAGCTTTCTTT. It codes for CSAPEVEMNTEAFF.

This chain links TRBV27 with TRBJ2-7, with 10 bases aligning to TRBD1. The V segment lost 6 bases and the J segment 6 bases; nucleotides outside the gene matches: 14. The CDR3 is made up of 16 amino acids. Germline lookup yields CDR1 MNHEY and CDR2 SMNVEV (reference sequence). For the CDR3, the DNA is TGTGCCAGCAGCAAAACCGGGACAGGGGTTCTTGCCGAGCAGTACTTC. Translated, it gives CASSKTGTGVLAEQYF.

The J gene is TRBJ2-1, the V gene TRBV7-6, with TRBD2 matching over 8 bases. The CDR3 consists of 16 residues. Germline CDR1 is SGHVS and CDR2 is FNYEAQ. Unmatched junction bases numbered 9, after V lost 5 bases and J lost 3 bases. The CDR3 sequence: CASSIILAADYNEQFF. DNA for the CDR3: TGTGCCAGCAGCATTATACTAGCGGCCGACTACAATGAGCAGTTCTTC.

This clone was counted a single time. The chain uses TRBV4-3 and TRBJ2-2; D gene unclear. Trimming pared 0 bases from V and 6 bases from J, leaving 5 bases between. The length of the CDR3 is 13 residues. The germline CDR1 and CDR2 sequences are LGHNA and YSLEER. The CDR3 bases are TGCGCCAGCAGCCAAGATTCGGCCGGGGAGCTGTTTTTT. Amino acid sequence: CASSQDSAGELFF.

The V call is TRBV10-2, the J call TRBJ2-5; D is ambiguous. The CDR3 covers 13 residues. The germline V gene encodes CDR1 WSHSY and CDR2 SAAADI. The V end lost 7 bases, the J end lost 4 bases, and 13 bases lay between the germline ends. CDR3 sequence (DNA): TGCGCCAGCAAGTTCGATTCAGGAGAGACCCAGTACTTC. Amino acid sequence: CASKFDSGETQYF.

J is TRBJ2-7 and V is TRBV7-2; 10 bases align to TRBD2. The junction had 13 bases not matched to a gene; V was cut back by 5 bases and J by 3 bases. The CDR3 totals 17 residues. Germline V lookup: CDR1 SGHTA, CDR2 FQGNSA. The CDR3: CASSILGVAGGIYEQYF. The CDR3 bases are TGTGCCAGCAGCATACTAGGAGTAGCGGGAGGTATCTACGAGCAGTACTTC.